The 28 T cell receptor beta chains listed next were all sequenced from one sample in a study of shared clonotypes between healthy human individuals. Assay used: immunoSEQ multiplex PCR; TCRdb lists only in-frame clones, some missing. Here the sample spans 800,000 to 1,200,000 clones, 70% to 80% being singletons. Input material: memory CD4+ T cells from PBMCs. Subset given: CD45RA-negative fraction. The receptors come from a man younger than 35 in good health. Some clones in this sample may be carry-over from other donors' samples.

The rearrangement uses TRBV28 and TRBJ2-2, with unresolved D. This CDR3 spans 12 amino acids. V was shortened by 6 bases and J by 6 bases, with 8 bases between the two germline ends. Per the germline V gene, CDR1 is MDHEN and CDR2 is SYDVKM. The CDR3 spells CASSLLSGELFF. In DNA, the CDR3 is TGTGCCAGCAGCCTCTTATCCGGGGAGCTGTTTTTT.

V and J are TRBV6-1 and TRBJ1-4; D call uncertain. Germline V gene lookup returns CDR1 MNHNS and CDR2 SASEGT. The CDR3 contains 15 residues. The ends were cut back, 6 bases at V and 7 bases at J, with 18 bases in the middle. The CDR3 bases are TGTGCCAGCAGCAACCGGGCGGCTCGGGGTGAAAAACTGTTTTTT. Amino acid sequence: CASSNRAARGEKLFF.

The chain is built from TRBV7-3 and TRBJ2-1; 11 bases align to TRBD1. Germline V CDR1 and CDR2: SGHTA, FQGTGA. Trimming cost V 5 bases and J 7 bases; bases outside gene matches: 7. The CDR3 has 15 residues. CDR3 residues: CASSLPGTGGNEQFF. CDR3 bases: TGTGCCAGCAGCCTCCCCGGGACAGGGGGTAATGAGCAGTTCTTC.

The J gene is TRBJ1-2, the V gene TRBV4-3; possible D gene TRBD1, 6 bases. The V gene lost 1 base and the J gene lost 1 base, with 13 bases spanning the gap. This CDR3 comprises 16 residues. The germline V gene has CDR1 LGHNA and CDR2 YSLEER. DNA for the CDR3: TGCGCCAGCAGCCAAGGTCTGGCACAGGGTAACTATGGCTACACCTTC. Translated, it gives CASSQGLAQGNYGYTF.

The chain combines TRBV27 with TRBJ2-2; D unresolved. The CDR3 is made up of 15 amino acids. Per germline, CDR1 MNHEY and CDR2 SMNVEV (reference sequence). V lost 4 bases to trimming and J lost 1 base, with 10 bases between them. In DNA, the CDR3 is TGTGCCAGCAGTTCCCAAGGCTGGAACACCGGGGAGCTGTTTTTT. Translation gives CASSSQGWNTGELFF.

This sequence joins TRBV19 and TRBJ1-1; D is possibly TRBD1 (6 bases). This CDR3 is built from 13 residues. Germline loops: CDR1 LNHDA, CDR2 SQIVND (reference sequence). V lost 9 bases and J 3 bases, leaving 14 bases between the germline ends. CDR3 in DNA: TGTGCCAGCCATCGGACAGTATACACTGAAGCTTTCTTT. This sequence encodes CASHRTVYTEAFF.

This sequence joins TRBV5-1 and TRBJ2-3, with 11 bases fitting TRBD2. The CDR3 runs to 15 residues. Germline V gives CDR1 SGHRS, CDR2 YFSETQ. V lost 4 bases to trimming and J lost 4 bases; unmatched junction nucleotides: 5. CDR3 DNA sequence: TGCGCCAGCAGCGACGGACTAGCGGGCCCAGATACGCAGTATTTT. As protein: CASSDGLAGPDTQYF.

The rearrangement uses TRBV7-9 and TRBJ2-3; 8 bases map to TRBD2. This CDR3 is built from 15 residues. With 7 bases clipped from V and 0 bases from J, the junction kept 6 bases outside the gene matches. Per germline, CDR1 SEHNR and CDR2 FQNEAQ (reference sequence). The CDR3 nucleotides read TGTGCCAGCACCTCGGGGGGGTCTAGCACAGATACGCAGTATTTT. It specifies CASTSGGSSTDTQYF.

This rearrangement joins TRBV28 to TRBJ1-4, with 8 bases identical to TRBD1. Germline V gives CDR1 MDHEN, CDR2 SYDVKM. The V gene end was trimmed by 7 bases and the J gene end by 5 bases; junction bases not matched to a gene: 6. CDR3 size: 14 residues. The CDR3 coding sequence is TGTGCCAGCACCAGGACAGGGTGGAATGAAAAACTGTTTTTT. This sequence encodes CASTRTGWNEKLFF.

This clone has only a few counts. V and J are TRBV6-6 and TRBJ1-5; a possible D gene is TRBD1 (5 bases). Germline CDR1 is MNHNY and CDR2 is SVGAGI (reference sequence). V shed 7 bases and J shed 1 base, with 14 bases lying between them. The CDR3 length is 15 residues. The CDR3 DNA follows: TGTGCCAGCACTACACAGGCTCGGAGCAATCAGCCCCAGCATTTT. Translated: CASTTQARSNQPQHF.

V gene TRBV11-2 combines with J gene TRBJ1-4; no clear D gene. V lost 1 base, J lost 5 bases, and 8 bases lay in between. Germline V gene lookup returns CDR1 SGHAT and CDR2 FQNNGV. The CDR3 extends over 14 amino acids. The CDR3 bases are TGTGCCAGCAGCTTAGGGCATAGCAATGAAAAACTGTTTTTT. This encodes CASSLGHSNEKLFF. The full variable domain, its missing parts supplied by reference TRBV11-2 and TRBJ1-4, is EAGVAQSPRYKIIEKRQSVAFWCNPISGHATLYWYQQILGQGPKLLIQFQNNGVVDDSQLPKDRFSAERLKGVDSTLKIQPAKLEDSAVYLCASSLGHSNEKLFFGSGTQLSVL.

For this clone: Other DNA sequences in this specimen translate into the identical CDR3. J is TRBJ1-5 and V is TRBV2, with 8 bases that match TRBD1. Germline V gene lookup returns CDR1 SNHLY and CDR2 FYNNEI. The CDR3 is 14 residues long. Trimming cost V 7 bases and J 3 bases; bases outside gene matches: 5. The DNA for the CDR3 is TGTGCCAGCATTGCGGACAGGGCCAATCAGCCCCAGCATTTT. Translated: CASIADRANQPQHF.

V is TRBV4-2 and J is TRBJ1-5, with D possibly TRBD1 on 5 matching bases. Trimming pared 3 bases from V and 5 bases from J, leaving 17 bases between. CDR3 length equals 16 residues. The germline gives CDR1 LGHNA, CDR2 YNFKEQ. CDR3 loop: CASSQGRTQAYQPQHF. CDR3 in DNA: TGTGCCAGCAGCCAGGGCCGGACACAGGCCTATCAGCCCCAGCATTTT.

Only one count was recorded for this clone. One end of the junction is discordant with germline, which a read error may explain. The rearrangement joins TRBV7-2 to TRBJ2-7; 7 bases line up with TRBD1. CDR1 is SGHTA and CDR2 is FQGNSA in the germline V gene. This CDR3 is 13 amino acids long. This CDR3 reads CVSSSGQFYEQYF. The CDR3 nucleotides read TGTGTCAGCAGCTCGGGACAGTTCTACGAGCAGTACTTC. Complete variable domain (other parts from reference TRBV7-2 and TRBJ2-7): GAGVSQSPSNKVTEKGKDVELRCDPISGHTALYWYRQSLGQGLEFLIYFQGNSAPDKSGLPSDRFSAERTGGSVSTLTIQRTQQEDSAVYLCVSSSGQFYEQYFGPGTRLTVT.

The J gene is TRBJ2-1, the V gene TRBV11-3; a weak D match, TRBD2 (5 bases). Trimming took 4 bases from V and 10 from J, leaving 8 bases between them. CDR3 length equals 11 residues. Germline V lookup: CDR1 SGHNT, CDR2 YENEEA. Written as DNA, the CDR3 is TGTGCCAGCAGCTCGGACTTCGAGCAGTTCTTC. Its protein product is CASSSDFEQFF.

V and J are TRBV6-1 and TRBJ1-3; D is unresolved. This CDR3 has 16 residues. Germline values: CDR1 MNHNS, CDR2 SASEGT. Trimming shortened V by 1 base and J by 0 bases, and 10 bases separated the two germline ends. DNA for the CDR3: TGTGCCAGCAGTGAAGGGGCGGCGGGCTCTGGAAACACCATATATTTT. This translates into CASSEGAAGSGNTIYF.

In regard to this clone: This same CDR3 is encoded by further DNA sequences in the sample. The chain joins TRBV29-1 to TRBJ2-2; D unclear. V lost 4 bases to trimming and J lost 0 bases, with 6 bases between them. Germline CDR1 and CDR2: SQVTM and ANQGSEA. This CDR3 has 13 residues. The CDR3 spells CSVGHTNTGELFF. CDR3 sequence (DNA): TGCAGCGTTGGACACACGAACACCGGGGAGCTGTTTTTT.

The gene calls are TRBV7-9 and TRBJ1-2; the D gene is possibly TRBD1 (5 bases). In germline, CDR1 is SEHNR, CDR2 FQNEAQ (reference sequence). V lost 0 bases and J 6 bases, leaving 11 bases between the germline ends. The CDR3 consists of 14 residues. The DNA for the CDR3 is TGTGCCAGCAGCTTAGCCCAGGGAATACATGGCTACACCTTC. Its protein product is CASSLAQGIHGYTF. The variable domain in full, with the rest retrieved from reference TRBV7-9 and TRBJ1-2, is DTGVSQNPRHKITKRGQNVTFRCDPISEHNRLYWYRQTLGQGPEFLTYFQNEAQLEKSRLLSDRFSAERPKGSFSTLEIQRTEQGDSAMYLCASSLAQGIHGYTFGSGTRLTVV.

V and J are TRBV5-1 and TRBJ2-7; 10 positions match TRBD2. CDR3 size: 15 residues. V shed 5 bases, J shed 4 bases, and the junction held 9 bases outside the gene matches. The germline V gene encodes CDR1 SGHRS and CDR2 YFSETQ. This CDR3 reads CASRETGTSAYEQYF. In nucleotides, the CDR3 is TGCGCCAGCAGGGAAACCGGGACTAGCGCGTACGAGCAGTACTTC.

The CDR3 DNA is TGTGCCAGTAGCCCTGGGGGTTTTGACAAAAACATTCAGTACTTC. It specifies CASSPGGFDKNIQYF. This chain connects TRBV19 to TRBJ2-4; D might be TRBD1 or TRBD2, each matching 5 bases. CDR1 LNHDA and CDR2 SQIVND come from the germline V gene (reference sequence). This CDR3 contains 15 residues. V lost 6 bases, J lost 3 bases, and 15 bases lay in between.

The CDR3 protein is CASSQDPSGELFF. The CDR3, as DNA: TGTGCCAGCAGCCAAGACCCCTCGGGGGAACTGTTTTTT. The chain uses TRBV14 and TRBJ1-4; the D gene is possibly TRBD1 (5 bases). The germline V and J ends were trimmed by 0 bases and 12 bases, with 11 bases remaining between them. Germline assignment: CDR1 SGHDN and CDR2 FVKESK. This CDR3 comprises 13 residues.

This clone was seen only a few times. The V and J genes are TRBV5-1 and TRBJ2-5; 7 positions match TRBD1. V trimming: 4 bases; J trimming: 1 base; junction bases outside the gene matches: 4. CDR1 and CDR2 from the germline V gene are SGHRS and YFSETQ. The CDR3 extends over 14 amino acids. This CDR3 is CASSSQGVQETQYF. DNA for the CDR3: TGCGCCAGCAGCAGTCAGGGGGTCCAAGAGACCCAGTACTTC.

This clone was counted between two and nine times. The rearrangement links TRBV6-5 to TRBJ2-5; TRBD1 matches 8 bases. Germline lookup yields CDR1 MNHEY and CDR2 SVGAGI. V shed 2 bases, J shed 4 bases, and the junction held 6 bases outside the gene matches. The CDR3 loop spans 15 amino acids. Written as DNA, the CDR3 is TGTGCCAGCAGTTACCCTGGACAGGGAGGAGAGACCCAGTACTTC. This translates into CASSYPGQGGETQYF.

As to this clone: Other DNA sequences in this sample translate to the same CDR3. This rearrangement joins TRBV2 to TRBJ2-7; D is unclear. CDR3 length equals 13 residues. V lost 5 bases and J 9 bases, leaving 17 bases between the germline ends. In germline, CDR1 is SNHLY, CDR2 FYNNEI. CDR3 region: CASSPPSSTMQYF. The CDR3 nucleotides read TGTGCCAGCAGTCCCCCCAGTTCTACGATGCAGTACTTC.

The chain couples TRBV5-1 to TRBJ1-1, with TRBD1 as a possible D gene (5 bases). V was cut by 1 base and J by 1 base, with 8 bases left in between. Germline assignment: CDR1 SGHRS and CDR2 YFSETQ. This CDR3 comprises 14 residues. The DNA for the CDR3 is TGCGCCAGCAGCTTGTTCCAGGGGAACACTGAAGCTTTCTTT. Its protein is CASSLFQGNTEAFF.

J is TRBJ2-1 and V is TRBV5-1; D possibly uses TRBD1 or TRBD2 (5 bases each). Looked up from germline, CDR1 is SGHRS and CDR2 is YFSETQ. This CDR3 contains 14 residues. V was cut by 3 bases and J by 4 bases, with 11 bases left in between. The CDR3 DNA reads TGCGCCAGCAGCTGGGGGTCCCCATACAATGAGCAGTTCTTC. This sequence encodes CASSWGSPYNEQFF.

This sequence joins TRBV7-9 and TRBJ1-1; TRBD1 matches at 8 bases. V trimming: 5 bases; J trimming: 5 bases; junction bases outside the gene matches: 10. This CDR3 has 15 amino acids. Germline-derived CDR1 and CDR2 are SEHNR and FQNEAQ (reference sequence). Written as DNA, the CDR3 is TGTGCCAGCAGCCAAGGACAGGGAATGGTGACTGAAGCTTTCTTT. Encoded protein: CASSQGQGMVTEAFF.

The chain is built from TRBV11-3 and TRBJ2-7; a possible D gene is TRBD2 (7 bases). There are 15 residues in the CDR3. Between the trimmed V and J ends, which lost 5 bases and 2 bases, there was a span of 16 bases. In germline, CDR1 is SGHNT, CDR2 YENEEA. The CDR3 region is CASSLGGAGPYEQYF. CDR3 nucleotides: TGTGCCAGCAGCCTAGGGGGAGCGGGACCCTACGAGCAGTACTTC. Combining the CDR3 with reference TRBV11-3 and TRBJ2-7 gives the whole variable domain EAGVVQSPRYKIIEKKQPVAFWCNPISGHNTLYWYLQNLGQGPELLIRYENEEAVDDSQLPKDRFSAERLKGVDSTLKIQPAELGDSAVYLCASSLGGAGPYEQYFGPGTRLTVT.